One and the same sample provided the 26 T cell receptor beta chains below, sequenced in a study of control samples from healthy donors and cancer patients. Sequencing was performed with immunoSEQ multiplex PCR; in TCRdb, only in-frame clones are kept and a portion is missing. The table records 100,000 to 150,000 clones, roughly 94% of them present only once. Sequencing input: blood. Receptor source: a man between 25 and 39 years old in good health.

The chain links TRBV25-1 to TRBJ2-1, with a possible D match to TRBD1 (5 bases). This CDR3 has 14 amino acids. V was shortened by 2 bases and J by 4 bases, with 9 bases between the two germline ends. The V gene's germline CDR1 is MGHDK and CDR2 SYGVNS. The CDR3 DNA reads TGTGCCAGCAGTGAACAGGGCTCTTACAATGAGCAGTTCTTC. Encoded protein: CASSEQGSYNEQFF.

The chain links TRBV5-4 to TRBJ2-5, with a tentative D call TRBD1 (6 bases). CDR3 length: 15 residues. CDR1 is SGHNT, CDR2 YYREEE, per germline (reference sequence). The germline V and J ends were trimmed by 5 bases and 5 bases, with 19 bases remaining between them. For the CDR3, the DNA is TGTGCCAGCAGGGACGCTGGGGGCTCAATGGAGACCCAGTACTTC. Protein: CASRDAGGSMETQYF.

This clone has only one observation. V is TRBV11-2 and J is TRBJ2-7, with TRBD1 matching over 7 bases. This CDR3 has 14 amino acids. V shed 5 bases, J shed 2 bases, and the junction held 6 bases outside the gene matches. Germline lookup yields CDR1 SGHAT and CDR2 FQNNGV. This CDR3 is CASSGHRGAYEQYF. As DNA, the CDR3 is TGTGCCAGCAGCGGACACAGGGGCGCCTACGAGCAGTACTTC.

The chain is built from TRBV4-2 and TRBJ2-5, with D perhaps being TRBD1 or TRBD2 (7 bases each). There are 14 residues in the CDR3. CDR1 and CDR2 (germline): LGHNA, YNFKEQ. Trimming shortened V by 4 bases and J by 2 bases, and 11 bases separated the two germline ends. CDR3 loop: CASSPQGGQETQYF. The DNA for the CDR3 is TGTGCCAGCAGCCCTCAGGGGGGGCAAGAGACCCAGTACTTC.

The rearrangement links TRBV11-2 to TRBJ1-2, with 10 nucleotides matching TRBD1. From germline, CDR1 is SGHAT and CDR2 FQNNGV. Trimming cost V 3 bases and J 3 bases; bases outside gene matches: 4. This CDR3 has 15 amino acids. The CDR3 DNA sequence: TGTGCCAGCAGCTTGACCGGGACAGGGGACTATGGCTACACCTTC. The encoded protein is CASSLTGTGDYGYTF.

This clone was counted a single time. This chain uses TRBV3-1 (or the pseudogene TRBV3-2) with TRBJ1-2; D call uncertain. CDR3 length: 13 residues. V was pared by 4 bases and J by 4 bases, with 10 bases between. The germline gives CDR1 LGHDT, CDR2 YNNKEL (reference sequence). The CDR3 nucleotides are TGTGCCAGCAGCCTTCTTGAGAGCTATGGCTACACCTTC. Its translation: CASSLLESYGYTF.

The rearrangement joins TRBV10-3 to TRBJ1-1; D gene ambiguous. V was cut by 3 bases and J by 1 base, with 12 bases left in between. Per germline, CDR1 ENHRY and CDR2 SYGVKD. This CDR3 is 15 amino acids long. The CDR3: CAISDPIGRNTEAFF. Here the CDR3 DNA reads TGTGCCATCAGTGACCCCATAGGAAGGAACACTGAAGCTTTCTTT.

This chain connects TRBV20-1 to TRBJ2-7; no clear D. V shed 3 bases and J shed 1 base, with 13 bases lying between them. The CDR3 consists of 14 residues. Germline loops: CDR1 DFQATT, CDR2 SNEGSKA (reference sequence). The CDR3 spells CSASREIRSYEQYF. In DNA form, the CDR3 reads TGCAGTGCTAGTAGAGAAATCCGATCCTACGAGCAGTACTTC.

The rearrangement joins TRBV10-1 to TRBJ2-2; perhaps TRBD2 as D (6 bases). CDR3 length equals 17 residues. Germline CDR1 is WNHNN and CDR2 is SYGVQD (reference sequence). Trimming removed 1 base from V and 1 base from J, with 13 bases in between. The CDR3 nucleotides are TGCGCCAGCAGTGAGTTGGGCAGGGACTTGAACACCGGGGAGCTGTTTTTT. Its protein product is CASSELGRDLNTGELFF.

The chain combines TRBV5-4 with TRBJ1-2; a possible D gene is TRBD1 (5 bases). The germline V and J ends were trimmed by 7 bases and 7 bases, with 20 bases remaining between them. CDR3 size: 14 residues. The germline V gene has CDR1 SGHNT and CDR2 YYREEE (reference sequence). The CDR3 here is CASYLPGHEGGYTF. CDR3 DNA: TGTGCCAGCTACCTACCCGGACATGAGGGTGGCTACACCTTC. Variable domain in full (rest from reference TRBV5-4 and TRBJ1-2): ETGVTQSPTHLIKTRGQQVTLRCSSQSGHNTVSWYQQALGQGPQFIFQYYREEENGRGNFPPRFSGLQFPNYSSELNVNALELDDSALYLCASYLPGHEGGYTFGSGTRLTVV.

The chain recombines TRBV9 with TRBJ2-1, with D perhaps matching TRBD2 (6 bases). Deletions cut 0 bases from V and 0 bases from J, with 13 bases between. The CDR3 covers 17 residues. Germline values: CDR1 SGDLS, CDR2 YYNGEE. CDR3 in DNA: TGTGCCAGCAGCGTAGCCCCTGCGGGGCGCTCCTACAATGAGCAGTTCTTC. Residues: CASSVAPAGRSYNEQFF.

The chain has TRBV6-5 and TRBJ1-2; TRBD1 matches at 8 bases. The CDR3 consists of 16 residues. Germline lookup yields CDR1 MNHEY and CDR2 SVGAGI. V was pared by 2 bases and J by 3 bases, with 8 bases of the junction left unmatched. CDR3: CASSYGGVQGDYGYTF. The CDR3, as DNA: TGTGCCAGCAGTTACGGAGGAGTACAGGGGGACTATGGCTACACCTTC.

The chain uses TRBV3-1 (or the pseudogene TRBV3-2) and TRBJ2-2; maybe TRBD2 (7 bases). CDR3 length: 15 residues. The germline V gene has CDR1 LGHDT and CDR2 YNNKEL (reference sequence). Trimming pared 6 bases from V and 8 bases from J, leaving 19 bases between. The CDR3 spells CASRVSRGRSGELFF. The CDR3 DNA follows: TGTGCCAGCAGAGTCTCGCGGGGGCGGTCTGGGGAGCTGTTTTTT.

The chain joins TRBV9 to TRBJ1-1; D perhaps matches TRBD1 (5 bases). In germline, CDR1 is SGDLS, CDR2 YYNGEE. V was cut by 4 bases and J by 6 bases, with 16 bases left in between. The length of the CDR3 is 14 residues. CDR3 nucleotide sequence: TGTGCCAGCAGCATGGGGCAGGGACGTCCTGAAGCTTTCTTT. This translates into CASSMGQGRPEAFF.

The CDR3 coding sequence is TGTGCCACCAGCTGGGGCCCCACGGAGACCCAGTACTTC. This codes for CATSWGPTETQYF. The chain uses TRBV15 and TRBJ2-5; tentatively, D is TRBD1 (5 bases). The germline V gene encodes CDR1 LNHNV and CDR2 YYDKDF (reference sequence). Trimming took off 5 bases at V and 5 bases at J, with 12 bases between the two ends. The CDR3 sequence is 13 residues long.

Written as DNA, the CDR3 is TGTGCCAGCAGCGCGCAGGGGACTACCTACGAGCAGTACTTC. Encoded protein: CASSAQGTTYEQYF. The genes are TRBV7-9 and TRBJ2-7; tentative D call: TRBD2 (7 bases). V lost 5 bases, J lost 2 bases, and 13 bases lay in between. Germline CDR1 and CDR2: SEHNR and FQNEAQ (reference sequence). This CDR3 contains 14 residues.

The V and J genes are TRBV4-3 and TRBJ1-4; D might be TRBD1 (5 bases). The CDR3 is made up of 15 amino acids. Germline V lookup: CDR1 LGHNA, CDR2 YSLEER. V lost 2 bases, J lost 7 bases, and 14 bases lay in between. The CDR3 region is CASSQIPGRSEKLFF. CDR3 nucleotide sequence: TGCGCCAGCAGCCAAATACCAGGGAGGAGTGAAAAACTGTTTTTT.

This rearrangement joins TRBV11-2 to TRBJ1-6; no firm D call. Germline V gene data show CDR1 as SGHAT and CDR2 as FQNNGV. V was clipped by 1 base and J by 0 bases, with 1 base between them. The CDR3 runs to 14 residues. The DNA of the CDR3 is TGTGCCAGCAGCTTAGGCTCCTATAATTCACCCCTCCACTTT. The encoded protein is CASSLGSYNSPLHF.

The gene calls are TRBV28 and TRBJ1-6; tentatively, D is TRBD1 (5 bases). Germline loops: CDR1 MDHEN, CDR2 SYDVKM. Trimming shortened V by 6 bases and J by 5 bases, and 11 bases separated the two germline ends. This CDR3 has 14 amino acids. This chain's CDR3 is CASRLWGDNSPLHF. For the CDR3, the DNA is TGTGCCAGCAGACTCTGGGGGGATAATTCACCCCTCCACTTT.

The rearrangement uses TRBV11-2 and TRBJ2-2, with D perhaps being TRBD1 or TRBD2 (6 bases each). This CDR3 contains 13 residues. Germline V gene data show CDR1 as SGHAT and CDR2 as FQNNGV. The V gene lost 6 bases and the J gene lost 6 bases, with 11 bases spanning the gap. CDR3 region: CASRLGGSGELFF. The CDR3 nucleotides read TGTGCCAGCAGACTAGGGGGGTCCGGGGAGCTGTTTTTT.

This clone was observed a few times. The chain is built from TRBV7-2 and TRBJ2-2, with D perhaps TRBD1 (5 bases). This CDR3 comprises 13 residues. Germline CDR1 and CDR2: SGHTA and FQGNSA. Deletions cut 8 bases from V and 5 bases from J, with 12 bases between. This CDR3 is CASGDRLTGELFF. For the CDR3, the DNA is TGTGCCAGCGGTGACAGACTGACCGGGGAGCTGTTTTTT.

CDR3 nucleotide sequence: TGTGCCAGCAGTTACTCGAGGCAGATCGAGCAGTACTTC. This sequence encodes CASSYSRQIEQYF. The rearrangement links TRBV6-2 or TRBV6-3 to TRBJ2-7, with D unresolved. This CDR3 has 13 amino acids. V was pared by 0 bases and J by 6 bases, with 9 bases between. Germline assignment: CDR1 MNHEY and CDR2 SVGEGT.

The genes are TRBV11-2 and TRBJ2-5; 8 bases fit TRBD2. The CDR3 covers 16 residues. The trim removed 5 bases at V and 4 bases at J, leaving 12 bases unmatched. CDR1 and CDR2 from the germline V gene are SGHAT and FQNNGV. The CDR3 DNA sequence: TGTGCCAGCAGCCAAATGGAGCGGGGGCCCCGAGAGACCCAGTACTTC. Translated: CASSQMERGPRETQYF.

V is TRBV6-5 and J is TRBJ1-6, with a possible D match to TRBD1 (5 bases). This CDR3 has 14 residues. CDR1 and CDR2 (germline): MNHEY, SVGAGI. Trimming took off 7 bases at V and 12 bases at J, with 19 bases between the two ends. The CDR3 spells CASTQPQGRGPLHF. CDR3 DNA sequence: TGTGCCAGCACCCAACCTCAGGGCAGAGGACCCCTCCACTTT.

The gene calls are TRBV27 and TRBJ1-1; no definite D call. V was pared by 6 bases and J by 4 bases, with 15 bases between. Germline V lookup: CDR1 MNHEY, CDR2 SMNVEV (reference sequence). CDR3 length equals 14 residues. In DNA, the CDR3 is TGTGCCAGCAGGCCCCAAGGGTGGTTCACTGAAGCTTTCTTT. This encodes CASRPQGWFTEAFF.

J is TRBJ1-1 and V is TRBV7-9; D is unresolved. CDR1 and CDR2 (germline): SEHNR, FQNEAQ (reference sequence). This CDR3 is 14 amino acids long. The V gene lost 1 base and the J gene lost 4 bases, with 10 bases spanning the gap. CDR3 in DNA: TGTGCCAGCAGCTTAGAAGGCAGATTCACTGAAGCTTTCTTT. Translation gives CASSLEGRFTEAFF. The whole variable domain, filled in from reference TRBV7-9 and TRBJ1-1, reads DTGVSQNPRHKITKRGQNVTFRCDPISEHNRLYWYRQTLGQGPEFLTYFQNEAQLEKSRLLSDRFSAERPKGSFSTLEIQRTEQGDSAMYLCASSLEGRFTEAFFGQGTRLTVV.